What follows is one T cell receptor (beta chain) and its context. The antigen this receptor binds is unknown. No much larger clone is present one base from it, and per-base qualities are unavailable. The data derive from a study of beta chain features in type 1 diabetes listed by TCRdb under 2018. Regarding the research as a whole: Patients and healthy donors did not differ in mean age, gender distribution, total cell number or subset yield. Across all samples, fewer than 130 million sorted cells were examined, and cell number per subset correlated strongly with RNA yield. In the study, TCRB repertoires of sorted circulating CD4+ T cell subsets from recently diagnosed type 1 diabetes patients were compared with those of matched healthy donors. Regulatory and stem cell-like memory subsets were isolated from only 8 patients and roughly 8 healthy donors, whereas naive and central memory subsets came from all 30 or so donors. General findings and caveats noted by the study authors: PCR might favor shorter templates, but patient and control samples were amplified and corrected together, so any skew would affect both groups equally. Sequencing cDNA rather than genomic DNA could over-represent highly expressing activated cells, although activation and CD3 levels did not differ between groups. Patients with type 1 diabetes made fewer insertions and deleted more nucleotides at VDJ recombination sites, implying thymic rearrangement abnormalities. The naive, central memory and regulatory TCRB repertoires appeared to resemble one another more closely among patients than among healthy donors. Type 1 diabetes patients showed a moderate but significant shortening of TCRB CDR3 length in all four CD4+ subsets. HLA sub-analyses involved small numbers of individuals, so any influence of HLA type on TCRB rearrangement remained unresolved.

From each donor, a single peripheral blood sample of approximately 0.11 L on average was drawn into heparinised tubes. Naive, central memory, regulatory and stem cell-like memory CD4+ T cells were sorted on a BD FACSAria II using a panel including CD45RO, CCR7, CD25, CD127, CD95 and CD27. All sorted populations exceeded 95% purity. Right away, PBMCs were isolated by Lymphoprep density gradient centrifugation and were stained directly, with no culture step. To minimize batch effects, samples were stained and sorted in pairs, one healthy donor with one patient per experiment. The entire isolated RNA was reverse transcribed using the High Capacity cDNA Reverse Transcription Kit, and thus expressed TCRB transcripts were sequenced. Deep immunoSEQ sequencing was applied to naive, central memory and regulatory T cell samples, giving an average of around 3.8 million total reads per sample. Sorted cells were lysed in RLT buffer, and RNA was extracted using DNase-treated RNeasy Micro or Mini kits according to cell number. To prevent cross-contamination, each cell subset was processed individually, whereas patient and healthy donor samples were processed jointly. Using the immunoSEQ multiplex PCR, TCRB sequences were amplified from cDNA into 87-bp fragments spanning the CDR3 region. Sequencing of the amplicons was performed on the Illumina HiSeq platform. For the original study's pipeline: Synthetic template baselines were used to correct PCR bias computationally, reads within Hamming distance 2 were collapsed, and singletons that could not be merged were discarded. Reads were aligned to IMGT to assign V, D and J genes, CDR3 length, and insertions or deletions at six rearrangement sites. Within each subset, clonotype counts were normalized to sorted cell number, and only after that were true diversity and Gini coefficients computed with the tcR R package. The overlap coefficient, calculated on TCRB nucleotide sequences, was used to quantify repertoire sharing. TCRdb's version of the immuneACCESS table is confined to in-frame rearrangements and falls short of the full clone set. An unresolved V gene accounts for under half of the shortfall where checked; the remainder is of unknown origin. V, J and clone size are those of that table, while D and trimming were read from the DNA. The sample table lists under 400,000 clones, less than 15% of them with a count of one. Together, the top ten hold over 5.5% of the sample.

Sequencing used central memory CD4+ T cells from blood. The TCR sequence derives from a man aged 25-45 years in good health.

The DNA reads TGTGCCATCAGTGAGTCAGCCGGGGCCTCCGGGGAGCTGTTTTTT. This yields the protein CAISESAGASGELFF. The chain was built from TRBV10-3 and TRBJ2-2; the D gene is tentatively TRBD1 or TRBD2, each matching 5 bases. The CDR3 runs 15 residues from the cysteine to the phenylalanine. Only CDR3 DNA is held: 45 bases, read in frame from base 1. Between the V and J ends, shortened by 0 bases and 6 bases respectively, the junction contains 11 bases. From a lookup of the germline V gene, CDR1 and CDR2 are ENHRY and SYGVKD.